The 9 T cell receptor beta chains below all came from one sample that was sequenced in a study of post-analysis software for immune sequencing data (dated by TCRdb to the mid-2010s). The library was obtained by PCR. Reads for this sample came from an Illumina HiSeq 2500. Unique molecular identifiers were incorporated into TCR beta cDNA libraries to reduce PCR and sequencing biases. TCRdb itself trimmed the public reads at Q25 with fastp, ran MiXCR and retained productive beta chains. Under each unique CDR3 protein, matching rows form one entry showing the most common genes and DNA. This sample comprises roughly 400,000 distinct CDR3 sequences, approximately 39% of them detected only once. The top ten hold roughly 8.2% of the sample. Antigens for these TCRs are unknown. Findings and caveats that apply to the study as a whole: Several TRBV segments, including TRBV5-6, TRBV5-1 and TRBV20-1, were significantly more frequent in patients than controls.

Sequenced: blood. The source of these receptors is a girl between 2 and 10 years old with multiple sclerosis.

The chain links TRBV20-1 to TRBJ2-1; 8 bases line up with TRBD2. Trimming took 2 bases from V and 8 from J; bases not matched to a gene: 17. The CDR3 runs 17 residues. Germline assignment: CDR1 DFQATT and CDR2 SNEGSKA (reference sequence). CDR3 sequence: CSARSSDHGGAWHEQFF. The DNA for the CDR3 is TGCAGTGCTAGATCGAGCGATCACGGGGGGGCCTGGCATGAGCAGTTCTTC.

This clonotype was picked up a small number of times. V usage is TRBV7-9 and J usage is TRBJ2-7; D not resolved. Looked up from germline, CDR1 is SEHNR and CDR2 is FQNEAQ (reference sequence). The CDR3 contains 12 residues. Deletions cut 1 base from V and 6 bases from J, with 7 bases between. The CDR3 DNA reads as TGTGCCAGCAGCTTAGGATCTTTCGAGCAGTACTTC. Its protein product is CASSLGSFEQYF.

The chain joins TRBV7-9 to TRBJ2-3, with 8 bases fitting TRBD1. The V gene end was trimmed by 3 bases and the J gene end by 4 bases; junction bases not matched to a gene: 6. There are 15 residues in the CDR3. The V gene's germline CDR1 is SEHNR and CDR2 FQNEAQ (reference sequence). CDR3 loop: CASSFPGGIADTQYF. The DNA for the CDR3 is TGTGCCAGCAGCTTTCCAGGGGGCATAGCAGATACGCAGTATTTT.

This chain connects TRBV10-3 to TRBJ2-7; TRBD2 might be the D (7 bases). Looked up from germline, CDR1 is ENHRY and CDR2 is SYGVKD. V lost 3 bases and J lost 0, with 12 bases in between. There are 15 residues in the CDR3. The CDR3 DNA sequence: TGTGCCATCAGTGATTCGGGGGGACACTCCTACGAGCAGTACTTC. Encoded protein: CAISDSGGHSYEQYF.

V and J are TRBV27 and TRBJ1-1; unclear D gene. The V end lost 6 bases, the J end lost 1 base, and 12 bases lay between the germline ends. The CDR3 covers 14 residues. The V gene's germline CDR1 is MNHEY and CDR2 SMNVEV (reference sequence). The DNA for the CDR3 is TGTGCCAGCAGATACAGTGCTGCGAACACTGAAGCTTTCTTT. Amino acids: CASRYSAANTEAFF.

This chain joins TRBV28 and TRBJ2-7, with TRBD1 matching over 9 bases. Per germline, CDR1 MDHEN and CDR2 SYDVKM. V was pared by 6 bases and J by 5 bases, with 11 bases of the junction left unmatched. The CDR3 extends over 15 amino acids. The CDR3 nucleotides are TGTGCCAGCAGGCCGACCGGGACAGGGATCGACGAGCAGTACTTC. Protein product: CASRPTGTGIDEQYF.

This clonotype was observed a few times. This chain connects TRBV9 to TRBJ1-6; D might be TRBD1 (6 bases). Trimming stripped 0 bases from V and 6 bases from J, with 19 bases between. Germline assignment: CDR1 SGDLS and CDR2 YYNGEE. CDR3 length: 18 amino acids. The DNA of the CDR3 is TGTGCCAGCAGCGTAGAGCCCGGGGGCAGGAGCGGTAATTCACCCCTCCACTTT. Protein: CASSVEPGGRSGNSPLHF.

This rearrangement joins TRBV10-2 to TRBJ2-3, with 8 bases that match TRBD1. The CDR3 totals 16 residues. V was clipped by 2 bases and J by 1 base; unmatched bases: 5. Germline assignment: CDR1 WSHSY and CDR2 SAAADI. CDR3 sequence (DNA): TGCGCCAGCAGTGAGCCTCGGGACAGGCGCACAGATACGCAGTATTTT. Translated: CASSEPRDRRTDTQYF.

A few counts support this clonotype. An end of the junction differs from the germline gene, which may be a read error. The V call is TRBV2, the J call TRBJ2-7; D is possibly TRBD1 (6 bases). The CDR3 is 15 residues long. Germline loops: CDR1 SNHLY, CDR2 FYNNEI. The CDR3 loop is CASREEGTGSNEQYF. Here the CDR3 DNA reads TGTGCCAGCAGGGAAGAGGGTACAGGGAGTAACGAGCAGTACTTC.